This T cell receptor (beta chain) was documented in a study of blood T cell repertoires in COVID-19. The table came from immunoSEQ multiplex PCR; TCRdb's copy has only in-frame clones and leaves some out. The sample contains 250,000 to 300,000 clones, less than 90% of which appear only once. Germline V gene data show CDR1 as SEHNR and CDR2 as FQNEAQ (reference sequence). Trimming removed 4 bases from V and 7 bases from J; junction bases left unmatched: 10. The CDR3 is made up of 17 amino acids. The clonotype comes from a man in his 60s who had recovered from COVID-19. Sequencing input: peripheral blood. The chain carries TRBV7-9 and TRBJ2-4; 13 bases agree with TRBD2. The CDR3 spells CASSSTSGRAVENIQYF. CDR3 bases: TGTGCCAGCAGCTCCACTAGCGGGAGGGCCGTTGAGAACATTCAGTACTTC.